These T cell receptor beta chains were read from a single sample in a study of high-grade serous ovarian cancer treatment subgroups. Here immunoSEQ multiplex PCR was the method, and the copy in TCRdb shows in-frame clones only, minus some. The sample consists of 8,500 to 10,000 clones, around nine tenths of them appearing once. The sample was tumor tissue. The source is a human donor with high-grade serous ovarian cancer. Each CDR3 is given with its conserved first and last residue. Fields, in order: J gene, V gene, CDR3 protein.

J gene: TRBJ2-3
V gene: TRBV9
CDR3 protein: CASSANGQVTDTQYF

J gene: TRBJ2-5
V gene: TRBV27
CDR3 protein: CASSQASGTPYQETQYF

J gene: TRBJ1-1
V gene: TRBV5-6
CDR3 protein: CASSLVGTSNMNTEAFF

J gene: TRBJ2-7
V gene: TRBV5-1
CDR3 protein: CASSPGTSGTYEQYF

J gene: TRBJ2-2
V gene: TRBV9
CDR3 protein: CASSATRPGNTGELFF

J gene: TRBJ2-1
V gene: TRBV19
CDR3 protein: CASSLGQGSSYNEQFF

J gene: TRBJ2-7
V gene: TRBV21-1
CDR3 protein: CASTPSVTYEQYF

J gene: TRBJ2-5
V gene: TRBV6-6
CDR3 protein: CASSYPHGQGGETQYF

J gene: TRBJ1-5
V gene: TRBV28
CDR3 protein: CASRGGWSNQPQHF

J gene: TRBJ1-6
V gene: TRBV4-3
CDR3 protein: CASSQDPQSYDNSPLHF

J gene: TRBJ2-7
V gene: TRBV19
CDR3 protein: CASSIDGDSYEQYF

J gene: TRBJ2-1
V gene: TRBV7-2
CDR3 protein: CASSLAGFGDEQFF

J gene: TRBJ1-3
V gene: TRBV4-3
CDR3 protein: CASSQEGRGNTIYF

J gene: TRBJ2-2
V gene: TRBV11-2
CDR3 protein: CASSKNQGLIHTGELFF

J gene: TRBJ2-7
V gene: TRBV7-2
CDR3 protein: CASSLSGAVQNEQYF

J gene: TRBJ2-3
V gene: TRBV6-1
CDR3 protein: CASTPGQGRGDTQYF

J gene: TRBJ2-2
V gene: TRBV9
CDR3 protein: CASSVGTGGRGTGELFF

J gene: TRBJ2-4
V gene: TRBV28
CDR3 protein: CASSLSPPSVAGGLAKNIQYF

J gene: TRBJ2-1
V gene: TRBV2
CDR3 protein: CASSDSLSYNEQFF

J gene: TRBJ1-2
V gene: TRBV7-2
CDR3 protein: CASSSTTGGYGYTF

J gene: TRBJ2-3
V gene: TRBV25-1
CDR3 protein: CASGGDTQYF

J gene: TRBJ2-7
V gene: TRBV7-9
CDR3 protein: CASSQRLGSYEQYF

J gene: TRBJ2-5
V gene: TRBV27
CDR3 protein: CASSLSGQGGEYF

J gene: TRBJ2-7
V gene: TRBV21-1
CDR3 protein: CASRSRLHVLDEQYF

J gene: TRBJ2-2
V gene: TRBV6-1
CDR3 protein: CASSAGSDTGGLFF

J gene: TRBJ2-2
V gene: TRBV4-3
CDR3 protein: CASSQDSTGSRTGELFF

J gene: TRBJ2-1
V gene: TRBV19
CDR3 protein: CASSMREINNEQFF

J gene: TRBJ2-1
V gene: TRBV20-1
CDR3 protein: CSAARNEQFF

J gene: TRBJ2-7
V gene: TRBV23-1
CDR3 protein: CASSRARGVDEQYF

J gene: TRBJ1-2
V gene: TRBV28
CDR3 protein: CASSRTGVYGYTF

J gene: TRBJ1-4
V gene: TRBV4-2
CDR3 protein: CASSQDHTGGVATNEKLFF

J gene: TRBJ1-6
V gene: TRBV10-3
CDR3 protein: CAISKGTSSSYNSPLHF

J gene: TRBJ2-7
V gene: TRBV5-8
CDR3 protein: CASSYPNGTGSYEQYF

J gene: TRBJ2-1
V gene: TRBV11-2
CDR3 protein: CASGFTSEQFF

J gene: TRBJ2-5
V gene: TRBV7-2
CDR3 protein: CASSPPGVAETQYF

J gene: TRBJ2-2
V gene: TRBV27
CDR3 protein: CASSLVGEVTGELFF

J gene: TRBJ1-3
V gene: TRBV10-2
CDR3 protein: CASSEPGFTGNTIYF

J gene: TRBJ1-5
V gene: TRBV4-1
CDR3 protein: CASRHYRDYSNQPQHF

J gene: TRBJ1-3
V gene: TRBV2
CDR3 protein: CASSDSRSGNTIYF

J gene: TRBJ2-7
V gene: TRBV7-2
CDR3 protein: CASSLAEGLEQYF